This T cell receptor (beta chain) was captured by sequencing in a study of radiation and T cells in renal cell carcinoma. The wider study: Nephrectomy followed 15 Gy stereotactic body radiation by 4 weeks. Study-wide results and limits: Top tumor clonotypes rose in blood 2 weeks post-radiation, then contracted.

Details on this clone: Its antigen is not known.

The time point: baseline pretreatment blood. The treatment here: 15 Gy SBRT to primary tumor, nephrectomy 4 weeks later. Radiation-treated patients gave blood at baseline, week 2 and week 4. This renal cell carcinoma was of the clear cell type. This CDR3 comprises 16 residues. CDR1 SGHNT and CDR2 YYREEE come from the germline V gene (reference sequence). Trimming left V 0 bases short and J 4 bases short, with 13 bases between. Method: immunoSEQ multiplex PCR; TCRdb's copy keeps in-frame clones and lacks some. Seen here are 90,000 to 100,000 clones, approximately 86% observed once, and the top ten hold approximately 8.4%.

The TCR sequence derives from a man over 45 with renal cell carcinoma. The chain joins TRBV5-4 to TRBJ1-4; no reliable D call. Material: blood, obtained from a patient whose treatment included radiotherapy and nephrectomy. Here the CDR3 DNA reads TGTGCCAGCAGCTTGGATTCGGGTACGGGTAATGAAAAACTGTTTTTT. Translating it yields CASSLDSGTGNEKLFF.